Reported below is one TCR beta chain. Its cognate antigen is unknown. This record belongs to a study of beta chain features in type 1 diabetes. Study-level results: Insertions were fewer and deletions more numerous at VDJ junctions in type 1 diabetes patients. Type 1 diabetes patients showed a moderate but significant shortening of TCRB CDR3s in all four CD4+ subsets. Patients' naive, central memory and regulatory TCRB repertoires appeared more alike than those of healthy donors.

The whole isolated RNA underwent reverse transcription, so sequencing captured expressed TCRB transcripts. Profiling relied on immunoSEQ multiplex PCR, and the TCRdb table lists in-frame clones only, not all of them. The repertoire includes 120,000 to 150,000 clones, 10% to 15% of them detected once, and 1.3% sits in the top ten. Sorting based on CD45RO/CCR7/CD25/CD127/CD95/CD27 separated CD4+ naive, central memory, regulatory and stem cell-like memory cells. The V end was cut by 4 bases, the J end by 1 base, with 2 bases between. The CDR3 is made up of 12 amino acids. Germline CDR1 reads SNHLY; CDR2 reads FYNNEI.

This receptor was obtained from a young man with type 1 diabetes. The chain recombines TRBV2 with TRBJ1-5; no clear D. The specimen was central memory CD4+ T cells from blood. CDR3 nucleotide sequence: TGTGCCAGCAGTGCCAGCAATCAGCCCCAGCATTTT. Translation gives CASSASNQPQHF. The variable domain in full, with the rest retrieved from reference TRBV2 and TRBJ1-5, is EPEVTQTPSHQVTQMGQEVILRCVPISNHLYFYWYRQILGQKVEFLVSFYNNEISEKSEIFDDQFSVERPDGSNFTLKIRSTKLEDSAMYFCASSASNQPQHFGDGTRLSIL.